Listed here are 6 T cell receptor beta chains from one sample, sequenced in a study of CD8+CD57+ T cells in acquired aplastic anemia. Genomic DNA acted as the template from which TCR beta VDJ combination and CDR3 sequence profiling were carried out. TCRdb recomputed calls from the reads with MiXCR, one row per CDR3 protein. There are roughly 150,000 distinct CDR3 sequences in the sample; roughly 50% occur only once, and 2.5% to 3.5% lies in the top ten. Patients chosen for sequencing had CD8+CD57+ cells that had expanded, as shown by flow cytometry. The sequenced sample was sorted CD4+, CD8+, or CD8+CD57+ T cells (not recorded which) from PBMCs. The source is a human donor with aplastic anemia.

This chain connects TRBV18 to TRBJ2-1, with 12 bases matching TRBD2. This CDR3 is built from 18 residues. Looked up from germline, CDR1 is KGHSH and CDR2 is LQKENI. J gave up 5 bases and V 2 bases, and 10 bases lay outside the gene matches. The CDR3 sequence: CASSPSSRTSGDNNEQFF. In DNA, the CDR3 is TGTGCCAGCTCACCAAGTTCAAGGACTAGCGGGGACAACAATGAGCAGTTCTTC.

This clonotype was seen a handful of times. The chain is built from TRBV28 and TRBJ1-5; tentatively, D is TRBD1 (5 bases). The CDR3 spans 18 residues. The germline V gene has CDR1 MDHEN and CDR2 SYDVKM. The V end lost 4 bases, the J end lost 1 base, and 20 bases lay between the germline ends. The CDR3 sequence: CASSYTGTARTSNQPQHF. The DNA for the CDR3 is TGTGCCAGCAGTTATACCGGGACCGCGAGGACGAGCAATCAGCCCCAGCATTTT.

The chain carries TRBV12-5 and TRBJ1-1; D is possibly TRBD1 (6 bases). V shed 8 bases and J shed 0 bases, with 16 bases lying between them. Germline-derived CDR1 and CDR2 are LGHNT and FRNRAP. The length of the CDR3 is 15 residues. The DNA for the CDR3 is TGTGCTAGTTCACCTAGAGGGGGACTGAACACTGAAGCTTTCTTT. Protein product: CASSPRGGLNTEAFF.

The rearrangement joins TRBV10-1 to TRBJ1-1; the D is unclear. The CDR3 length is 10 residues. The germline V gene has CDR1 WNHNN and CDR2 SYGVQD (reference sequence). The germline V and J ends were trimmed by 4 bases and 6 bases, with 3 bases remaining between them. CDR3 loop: CASSGPEAFF. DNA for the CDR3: TGCGCCAGCAGTGGACCTGAAGCTTTCTTT.

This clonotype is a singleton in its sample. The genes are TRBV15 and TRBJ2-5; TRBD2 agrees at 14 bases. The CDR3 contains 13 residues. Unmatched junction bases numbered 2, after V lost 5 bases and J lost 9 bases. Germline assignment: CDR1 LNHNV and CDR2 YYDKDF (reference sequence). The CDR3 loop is CATSGTSGSSQYF. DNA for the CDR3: TGTGCCACCAGCGGGACTAGCGGGAGTTCCCAGTACTTC.

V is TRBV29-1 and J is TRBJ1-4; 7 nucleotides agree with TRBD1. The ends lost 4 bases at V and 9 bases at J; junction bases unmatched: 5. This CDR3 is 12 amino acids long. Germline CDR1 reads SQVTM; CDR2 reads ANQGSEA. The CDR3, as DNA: TGCAGCGTTGCGACAGGGAGTAAAAAACTGTTTTTT. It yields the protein CSVATGSKKLFF.